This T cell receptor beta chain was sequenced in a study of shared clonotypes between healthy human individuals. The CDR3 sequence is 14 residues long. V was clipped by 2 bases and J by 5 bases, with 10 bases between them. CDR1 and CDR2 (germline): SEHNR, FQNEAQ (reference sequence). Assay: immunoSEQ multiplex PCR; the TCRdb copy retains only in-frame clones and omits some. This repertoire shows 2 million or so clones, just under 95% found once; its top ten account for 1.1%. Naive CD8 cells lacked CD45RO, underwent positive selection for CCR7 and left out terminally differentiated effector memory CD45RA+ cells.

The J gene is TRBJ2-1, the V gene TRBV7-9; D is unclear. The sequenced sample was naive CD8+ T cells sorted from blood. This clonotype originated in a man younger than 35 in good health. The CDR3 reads CASSLLVTNNEQFF. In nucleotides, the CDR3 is TGTGCCAGCAGCTTACTCGTGACAAACAATGAGCAGTTCTTC.